Each of the 14 T cell receptor beta chains below was sequenced from the same sample in a study of radiation and T cells in renal cell carcinoma. Profiling relied on immunoSEQ multiplex PCR, and the TCRdb table lists in-frame clones only, not all of them. The profile shows just under 150,000 clones, 75% to 90% of them singletons. Noted time point: blood 4 weeks post-SBRT, at nephrectomy. Regarding treatment: 15 Gy SBRT to primary tumor, nephrectomy 4 weeks later. This sample comprised blood, obtained from a patient whose treatment included radiotherapy and nephrectomy. The origin of the receptors is a woman between 50 and 59 years old with renal cell carcinoma.

V gene TRBV4-3 combines with J gene TRBJ1-6; maybe TRBD1 (6 bases). The CDR3 consists of 15 residues. CDR1 is LGHNA and CDR2 is YSLEER in the germline V gene. V dropped 0 bases and J dropped 5 bases, with 8 bases sitting between them. Written as DNA, the CDR3 is TGCGCCAGCAGCCAAGATCGGACAGATAATTCACCCCTCCACTTT. Residues: CASSQDRTDNSPLHF.

The chain recombines TRBV14 with TRBJ1-3; no clear D. The germline V gene has CDR1 SGHDN and CDR2 FVKESK. V was shortened by 5 bases and J by 0 bases, with 8 bases between the two germline ends. The CDR3 is 14 amino acids. This chain's CDR3 is CASSSTSSGNTIYF. The CDR3 bases are TGTGCCAGCAGCTCGACGAGCTCTGGAAACACCATATATTTT.

V is TRBV14 and J is TRBJ2-1, with unresolved D. CDR3 length: 13 residues. Trimming removed 1 base from V and 7 bases from J, with 8 bases in between. The germline gives CDR1 SGHDN, CDR2 FVKESK. DNA of the CDR3: TGTGCCAGCAGCCAAGTTTATCAAAATGAGCAGTTCTTC. The encoded protein is CASSQVYQNEQFF.

The chain joins TRBV28 to TRBJ2-3; 12 bases align to TRBD2. The CDR3 is made up of 15 amino acids. The V segment lost 5 bases and the J segment 2 bases; nucleotides outside the gene matches: 2. The germline CDR1 and CDR2 sequences are MDHEN and SYDVKM. The CDR3 spells CASSRTSGTTDTQYF. CDR3 coding DNA: TGTGCCAGCAGTAGGACTAGCGGGACCACAGATACGCAGTATTTT. Full variable domain (outside the CDR3, taken from reference TRBV28 and TRBJ2-3): DVKVTQSSRYLVKRTGEKVFLECVQDMDHENMFWYRQDPGLGLRLIYFSYDVKMKEKGDIPEGYSVSREKKERFSLILESASTNQTSMYLCASSRTSGTTDTQYFGPGTRLTVL.

CDR3 residues: CASSQGGGLSYEQYF. CDR3 DNA sequence: TGCGCCAGCAGCCAAGGAGGGGGACTTTCCTACGAGCAGTACTTC. The rearrangement uses TRBV4-3 and TRBJ2-7; either TRBD1 or TRBD2 may supply D (6 bases each). Per the germline V gene, CDR1 is LGHNA and CDR2 is YSLEER. The CDR3 is 15 amino acids. V was clipped by 1 base and J by 1 base, with 11 bases between them.

The chain employs TRBV5-6 and TRBJ2-1, with D uncertain. The V end was cut by 0 bases, the J end by 7 bases, with 5 bases between. CDR3 length equals 12 residues. CDR1 is SGHDT, CDR2 YYEEEE, per germline. The CDR3 DNA reads TGTGCCAGCAGCTTGGATTTGAATGAGCAGTTCTTC. The encoded protein is CASSLDLNEQFF. Together with reference TRBV5-6 and TRBJ2-1, the CDR3 gives the full variable domain: DAGVTQSPTHLIKTRGQQVTLRCSPKSGHDTVSWYQQALGQGPQFIFQYYEEEERQRGNFPDRFSGHQFPNYSSELNVNALLLGDSALYLCASSLDLNEQFFGPGTRLTVL.

The V and J genes are TRBV10-1 and TRBJ2-1; D is perhaps TRBD2 (6 bases). The CDR3 covers 14 residues. In germline, CDR1 is WNHNN, CDR2 SYGVQD (reference sequence). Trimming shortened V by 4 bases and J by 4 bases, and 11 bases separated the two germline ends. The CDR3 DNA sequence: TGCGCCAGCAGTGCGAGCGGGCTATACAATGAGCAGTTCTTC. Translating it yields CASSASGLYNEQFF.

This clone was recorded only once. The rearrangement links TRBV6-5 to TRBJ1-2; D uncertain. Germline lookup yields CDR1 MNHEY and CDR2 SVGAGI. Trimming cost V 8 bases and J 4 bases, with 11 bases left between them. There are 12 residues in the CDR3. The chain's CDR3 is CASRDGSYGYTF. The CDR3, as DNA: TGTGCCAGCCGTGACGGATCCTATGGCTACACCTTC.

This chain links TRBV4-3 with TRBJ2-3, with D possibly TRBD2 on 5 matching bases. This CDR3 has 12 residues. The germline V gene has CDR1 LGHNA and CDR2 YSLEER. V dropped 8 bases and J dropped 5 bases, with 11 bases sitting between them. The CDR3 protein is CASASAGDTQYF. The CDR3 DNA follows: TGCGCCAGCGCGTCGGCGGGAGATACGCAGTATTTT.

The chain is built from TRBV5-6 and TRBJ2-7; 7 bases align to TRBD2. V trimming: 4 bases; J trimming: 0 bases; junction bases outside the gene matches: 13. The CDR3 has 17 amino acids. Germline V CDR1 and CDR2: SGHDT, YYEEEE. The CDR3 sequence is CASSPRSLAASSYEQYF. The CDR3 DNA is TGTGCCAGCAGCCCACGCAGCCTAGCGGCTAGCTCCTACGAGCAGTACTTC.

This clone occurred once. The chain recombines TRBV28 with TRBJ2-1; D is unresolved. V lost 6 bases and J lost 5, with 14 bases in between. Germline CDR1 reads MDHEN; CDR2 reads SYDVKM. This CDR3 comprises 14 residues. The CDR3 region is CASSLVGLDNEQFF. CDR3 sequence (DNA): TGTGCCAGCAGCTTGGTGGGATTGGACAATGAGCAGTTCTTC.

CDR3 bases: TGTGCCAGCTCACCGGGAGTTGGTCACGAGCAGTACTTC. Residues: CASSPGVGHEQYF. The genes are TRBV18 and TRBJ2-7; possibly TRBD2 for D (5 bases). Between the trimmed V and J ends, which lost 3 bases and 5 bases, there was a span of 11 bases. Germline loops: CDR1 KGHSH, CDR2 LQKENI. The CDR3 totals 13 residues.

V gene TRBV5-4 combines with J gene TRBJ2-5; D is unclear. This CDR3 region has 14 residues. Germline loops: CDR1 SGHNT, CDR2 YYREEE (reference sequence). V was cut by 4 bases and J by 1 base, with 11 bases left in between. CDR3 amino acids: CASSGWTLQETQYF. The CDR3 DNA is TGTGCCAGCAGCGGATGGACGCTCCAAGAGACCCAGTACTTC.

This clone was recorded once. The chain has TRBV7-2 and TRBJ2-1; D is undetermined. Germline CDR1 reads SGHTA; CDR2 reads FQGNSA. The CDR3 consists of 13 residues. V lost 1 base and J lost 10, with 11 bases in between. The CDR3: CASSLVASREQFF. CDR3 sequence (DNA): TGTGCCAGCAGCTTAGTGGCCAGTAGAGAGCAGTTCTTC.